The 2 T cell receptor beta chains below all came from one sample that was sequenced in a study of cytomegalovirus exposure and HLA in healthy donors. It was with 60 Vbeta and 13 Jbeta primers that the PCR ran. Assay used: immunoSEQ multiplex PCR; TCRdb lists only in-frame clones, some missing. The sample has about 34,000 clones. The specimen sequenced was PBMCs. All receptors come from a woman between 40 and 55 years old in good health and CMV-seropositive.

The gene calls are TRBV29-1 and TRBJ1-2; TRBD1 matches 7 bases. Germline CDR1 SQVTM, CDR2 ANQGSEA. The V and J ends lost 5 bases and 4 bases, in that order; junction bases with no gene match: 10. CDR3 length equals 14 residues. DNA for the CDR3: TGCAGCGTTACCCCCCGGGAGGGGGCCTATGGCTACACCTTC. Its translation is CSVTPREGAYGYTF. Full variable domain (outside the CDR3, taken from reference TRBV29-1 and TRBJ1-2): SAVISQKPSRDICQRGTSLTIQCQVDSQVTMMFWYRQQPGQSLTLIATANQGSEATYESGFVIDKFPISRPNLTFSTLTVSNMSPEDSSIYLCSVTPREGAYGYTFGSGTRLTVV.

The chain has TRBV9 and TRBJ2-5; 10 bases fit TRBD2. Trimming at V came to 0 bases and at J to 5 bases, leaving 4 bases not matched to a gene. Germline V lookup: CDR1 SGDLS, CDR2 YYNGEE. This CDR3 has 15 amino acids. CDR3 in amino acids: CASSVGAGGDETQYF. In DNA, the CDR3 is TGTGCCAGCAGCGTAGGAGCGGGAGGGGACGAGACCCAGTACTTC.